One sample yielded the 21 T cell receptor beta chains listed below, sequenced in a study of T cells in Graves' hyperthyroidism and ophthalmopathy. What was amplified from RNA transcripts were TCR beta CDR3 regions. Using the HTBI primer set, a first-round RT-PCR was run on the TCR CDR3. Each CDR3 protein gets one entry after TCRdb re-called the multiplex PCR reads with MiXCR. The sample carries about 720,000 distinct CDR3 sequences, around 17% recorded once. The source material was blood. These receptors came from a man aged 18 to 30 with Graves' hyperthyroidism.

Many counts were recorded for this clonotype. The V and J genes are TRBV7-3 and TRBJ2-3; D call uncertain. Germline V gene data show CDR1 as SGHTA and CDR2 as FQGTGA. This CDR3 spans 12 amino acids. V lost 5 bases and J 7 bases, leaving 10 bases between the germline ends. This chain's CDR3 is CASSNNPNTQYF. CDR3 DNA sequence: TGTGCCAGCAGCAATAATCCTAATACGCAGTATTTT.

This clonotype was counted between two and nine times. The chain recombines TRBV7-2 with TRBJ1-6, with D possibly TRBD1 on 6 matching bases. V was cut by 1 base and J by 5 bases, with 12 bases left in between. Germline lookup yields CDR1 SGHTA and CDR2 FQGNSA. The CDR3 extends over 16 amino acids. The CDR3 spells CASSLGGGYDNSPLHF. The CDR3 DNA follows: TGTGCCAGCAGCTTAGGCGGGGGCTATGATAATTCACCCCTCCACTTT.

The table lists this clonotype with a count of one. The rearrangement links TRBV4-1 to TRBJ1-6; D not certain. With 4 bases removed from V and 6 bases from J, the gap between germline ends came to 13 bases. CDR1 and CDR2 (germline): MGHRA, YSYEKL. The CDR3 has 15 residues. The CDR3: CASSLFMLSNSPLHF. The CDR3 DNA sequence: TGCGCCAGCAGCCTTTTTATGCTGAGTAATTCACCCCTCCACTTT.

This clonotype appeared many times. The chain combines TRBV20-1 with TRBJ1-1; TRBD1 might be the D (5 bases). The CDR3 loop spans 14 amino acids. The germline V and J ends were trimmed by 4 bases and 1 base, with 13 bases remaining between them. CDR1 and CDR2 (germline): DFQATT, SNEGSKA (reference sequence). This CDR3 is CSAKGRHKNTEAFF. The CDR3 coding sequence is TGCAGTGCTAAGGGGCGACACAAGAACACTGAAGCTTTCTTT.

This clonotype has a count of ten or more. This chain connects TRBV2 to TRBJ1-5; no clear D. The ends were cut back, 7 bases at V and 3 bases at J, with 10 bases in the middle. The CDR3 consists of 13 residues. Germline V gene sequence: CDR1 SNHLY, CDR2 FYNNEI. The chain's CDR3 is CASKRTTNQPQHF. Written as DNA, the CDR3 is TGTGCCAGCAAGCGCACTACCAATCAGCCCCAGCATTTT.

This clonotype was observed many times. The V and J genes are TRBV7-2 and TRBJ2-2; tentative D call: TRBD2 (5 bases). The CDR3 covers 14 residues. Germline loops: CDR1 SGHTA, CDR2 FQGNSA. V dropped 2 bases and J dropped 6 bases, with 10 bases sitting between them. CDR3 nucleotide sequence: TGTGCCAGCAGCTTATCCCTACTAGCCGGGGAGCTGTTTTTT. It codes for CASSLSLLAGELFF.

This clonotype has only a few counts. The V call is TRBV20-1, the J call TRBJ2-3, with D tentatively TRBD2 (5 bases). V lost 1 base, J lost 5 bases, and 13 bases lay in between. This CDR3 is built from 14 residues. Germline V gene data show CDR1 as DFQATT and CDR2 as SNEGSKA (reference sequence). For the CDR3, the DNA is TGCAGTGCTAGAGGGGTACTAGGGAAAGATACGCAGTATTTT. Translated, it gives CSARGVLGKDTQYF.

The rearrangement links TRBV11-2 to TRBJ2-1, with D possibly TRBD2 on 6 matching bases. V shed 6 bases and J shed 6 bases, with 24 bases lying between them. The V gene's germline CDR1 is SGHAT and CDR2 FQNNGV. This CDR3 spans 17 amino acids. The CDR3 is CASSQFGGAVSGNEQFF. The CDR3 DNA reads TGTGCCAGCAGTCAATTTGGCGGGGCAGTAAGTGGCAATGAGCAGTTCTTC.

There are many counts of this clonotype. V and J are TRBV11-2 and TRBJ2-3; D might be TRBD2 (6 bases). V lost 5 bases and J 10 bases, leaving 19 bases between the germline ends. The CDR3 has 14 amino acids. Germline CDR1 SGHAT, CDR2 FQNNGV. The CDR3 nucleotides are TGTGCCAGCAGCCCCTTCTTACGGGAGTACGCGCAGTATTTT. As protein: CASSPFLREYAQYF.

The V gene is TRBV27, the J gene TRBJ2-3, with TRBD2 matching 7 bases. V shed 1 base and J 0 bases; nucleotides not matched to a gene: 19. The CDR3 contains 21 residues. Germline V gene sequence: CDR1 MNHEY, CDR2 SMNVEV (reference sequence). The CDR3 sequence: CASSLFWNLAEAGYSTDTQYF. CDR3 DNA: TGTGCCAGCAGTTTATTCTGGAATCTAGCGGAAGCCGGTTATAGCACAGATACGCAGTATTTT.

The table lists this clonotype with many counts. The J gene is TRBJ2-7, the V gene TRBV10-3, with D maybe TRBD1 (5 bases). The CDR3 runs 15 residues. Germline lookup yields CDR1 ENHRY and CDR2 SYGVKD. The ends were cut back, 3 bases at V and 6 bases at J, with 18 bases in the middle. CDR3 in amino acids: CAISEFESRESEQYF. The CDR3 nucleotides read TGTGCCATCAGTGAATTCGAAAGCAGGGAAAGCGAGCAGTACTTC.

This clonotype was observed many times. The chain is built from TRBV5-5 and TRBJ1-2; D is ambiguous. Germline V gives CDR1 SGHKS, CDR2 YYEKEE (reference sequence). V dropped 5 bases and J dropped 4 bases, with 9 bases sitting between them. The length of the CDR3 is 12 residues. This chain's CDR3 is CASSYDTYGYTF. In DNA, the CDR3 is TGTGCCAGCAGTTATGACACCTATGGCTACACCTTC.

This clonotype showed up many times. The chain recombines TRBV20-1 with TRBJ2-5, with TRBD2 matching over 8 bases. V was pared by 1 base and J by 4 bases, with 5 bases of the junction left unmatched. This CDR3 contains 14 residues. From germline, CDR1 is DFQATT and CDR2 SNEGSKA (reference sequence). CDR3 nucleotide sequence: TGCAGTGCTAGAGCGGGAGGGCCTGGAGAGACCCAGTACTTC. Its protein is CSARAGGPGETQYF.

V and J are TRBV29-1 and TRBJ2-2; TRBD2 aligns across 12 bases. The CDR3 runs to 14 residues. With 4 bases clipped from V and 8 bases from J, the junction kept 5 bases outside the gene matches. Germline V gene sequence: CDR1 SQVTM, CDR2 ANQGSEA. The CDR3 DNA reads as TGCAGCGTTGGGACTAGCGGGACCTGGGGGGAGCTGTTTTTT. Translation: CSVGTSGTWGELFF.

This clonotype was counted only a few times. J is TRBJ2-5 and V is TRBV20-1, with D possibly TRBD2 on 5 matching bases. Germline lookup yields CDR1 DFQATT and CDR2 SNEGSKA (reference sequence). Trimming removed 1 base from V and 4 bases from J, with 7 bases in between. The CDR3 spans 12 residues. CDR3 in amino acids: CSARAGRETQYF. The CDR3 nucleotides are TGCAGTGCTAGAGCTGGGAGAGAGACCCAGTACTTC.

The J gene is TRBJ2-5, the V gene TRBV9; the match to TRBD1 covers 12 bases. The J segment lost 4 bases and the V segment lost 4 bases, leaving 5 bases of the junction unmatched. CDR3 length equals 15 residues. Germline V gene lookup returns CDR1 SGDLS and CDR2 YYNGEE. The CDR3 region is CASSWGQGAGETQYF. The DNA of the CDR3 is TGTGCCAGCAGCTGGGGACAGGGGGCAGGAGAGACCCAGTACTTC.

Comments on this clonotype: This could be a read error, since a much larger clone is one nucleotide away. The chain links TRBV27 to TRBJ2-7; D could derive from TRBD1 or TRBD2 (5 bases each). The CDR3 is 15 residues long. Germline V gene data show CDR1 as MNHEY and CDR2 as SMNVEV (reference sequence). CDR3 in DNA: TGTGCCAGCGGGACGGCGGACCGCACCTCCTGCGAGCAGTACTTC. Protein product: CASGTADRTSCEQYF.

In this sample, this clonotype turned up many times. This sequence joins TRBV2 and TRBJ1-5, with D perhaps matching TRBD1 (5 bases). CDR3 size: 15 residues. Trimming removed 7 bases at V and 5 bases at J, with 18 bases between. CDR1 is SNHLY and CDR2 is FYNNEI in the germline V gene. The CDR3 is CASTLEGVGDQPQHF. CDR3 nucleotide sequence: TGTGCCAGCACCTTAGAAGGGGTGGGCGATCAGCCCCAGCATTTT.

This clonotype was detected ten times or more. The chain uses TRBV12-3 or TRBV12-4 and TRBJ2-5; D may correspond to TRBD1 or TRBD2 (6 bases each). The CDR3 has 15 amino acids. V lost 6 bases and J 1 base, leaving 15 bases between the germline ends. CDR3 sequence reads: CASSRVGGLQETQYF. CDR3 DNA sequence: TGTGCCAGCAGCCGTGTGGGGGGCCTCCAAGAGACCCAGTACTTC.

This clonotype has only one observation. J is TRBJ1-2 and V is TRBV4-2; D ambiguous. V dropped 0 bases and J dropped 2 bases, with 13 bases sitting between them. Germline CDR1 is LGHNA and CDR2 is YNFKEQ. The CDR3 sequence is 16 residues long. The DNA for the CDR3 is TGTGCCAGCAGCCAAGATCCGGGTACGAGGAACTATGGCTACACCTTC. Translation gives CASSQDPGTRNYGYTF.

This clonotype was detected ten times or more. DNA of the CDR3: TGTGCCAGCAGTGGGGGCGGAGGGACAGATACGCAGTATTTT. The encoded protein is CASSGGGGTDTQYF. The V and J genes are TRBV2 and TRBJ2-3, with a possible D match to TRBD2 (6 bases). The germline CDR1 and CDR2 sequences are SNHLY and FYNNEI. This CDR3 contains 14 residues. V was shortened by 4 bases and J by 3 bases, with 11 bases between the two germline ends.